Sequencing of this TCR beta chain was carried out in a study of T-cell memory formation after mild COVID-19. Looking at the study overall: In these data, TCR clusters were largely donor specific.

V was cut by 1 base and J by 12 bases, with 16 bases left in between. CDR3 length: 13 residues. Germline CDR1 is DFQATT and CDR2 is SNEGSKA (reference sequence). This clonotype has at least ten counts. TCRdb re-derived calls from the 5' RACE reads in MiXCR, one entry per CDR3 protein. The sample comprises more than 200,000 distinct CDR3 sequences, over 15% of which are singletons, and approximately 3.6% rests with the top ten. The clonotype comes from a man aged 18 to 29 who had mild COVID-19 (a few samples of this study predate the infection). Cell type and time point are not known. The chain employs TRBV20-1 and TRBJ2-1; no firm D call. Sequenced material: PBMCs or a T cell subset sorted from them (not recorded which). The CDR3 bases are TGCAGTGCTAGAGTCTCCCCCCCTAACGGGCAGTTCTTC. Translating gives CSARVSPPNGQFF.